The clone carrying this T cell receptor beta chain was seen once. This sample is drawn from a study of blood T cell repertoires in COVID-19. The protocol was immunoSEQ multiplex PCR, while the TCRdb copy is restricted to in-frame clones and leaves out a portion. Of approximately 270,000 clones detected, around nine tenths appear once; the ten largest clones hold approximately 0.84%. The sample taken for sequencing was peripheral blood. The sequence was obtained from a man younger than 40 with acute or convalescent COVID-19.

The CDR3 coding sequence is TGTGCCAGCAGGCTGACAGGAGTCCTCAGCGGCTACACCTTC. As protein: CASRLTGVLSGYTF. The V and J genes are TRBV3-1 (or the pseudogene TRBV3-2) and TRBJ1-2, with D possibly matching TRBD1 (6 bases). The CDR3 extends over 14 amino acids. V gave up 6 bases and J gave up 8 bases, with 19 bases separating them. CDR1 is LGHDT and CDR2 is YNNKEL in the germline V gene (reference sequence).